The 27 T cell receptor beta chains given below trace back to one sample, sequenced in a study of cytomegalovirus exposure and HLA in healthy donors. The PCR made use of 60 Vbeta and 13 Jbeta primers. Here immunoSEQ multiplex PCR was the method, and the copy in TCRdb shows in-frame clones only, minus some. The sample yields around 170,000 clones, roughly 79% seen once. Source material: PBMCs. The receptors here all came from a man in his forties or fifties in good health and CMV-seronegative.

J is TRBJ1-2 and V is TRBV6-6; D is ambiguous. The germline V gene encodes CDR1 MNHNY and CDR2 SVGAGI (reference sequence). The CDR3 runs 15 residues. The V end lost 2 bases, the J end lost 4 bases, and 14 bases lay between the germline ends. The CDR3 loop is CASSYGSAAPYGYTF. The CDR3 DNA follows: TGTGCCAGCAGTTACGGTTCGGCAGCGCCCTATGGCTACACCTTC.

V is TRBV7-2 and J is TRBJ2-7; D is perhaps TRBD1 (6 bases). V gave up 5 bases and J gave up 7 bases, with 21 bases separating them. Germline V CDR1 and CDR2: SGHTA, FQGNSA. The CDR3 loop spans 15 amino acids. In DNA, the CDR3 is TGTGCCAGCAGCACCGACGCATCCAGGGGTAGGGAGCAGTACTTC. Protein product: CASSTDASRGREQYF.

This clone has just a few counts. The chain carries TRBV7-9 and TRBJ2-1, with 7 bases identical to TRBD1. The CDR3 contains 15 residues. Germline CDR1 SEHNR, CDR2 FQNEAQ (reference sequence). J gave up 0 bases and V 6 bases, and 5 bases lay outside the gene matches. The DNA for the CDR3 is TGTGCCAGCAGTTACAGGGGAACCTCCTACAATGAGCAGTTCTTC. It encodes CASSYRGTSYNEQFF.

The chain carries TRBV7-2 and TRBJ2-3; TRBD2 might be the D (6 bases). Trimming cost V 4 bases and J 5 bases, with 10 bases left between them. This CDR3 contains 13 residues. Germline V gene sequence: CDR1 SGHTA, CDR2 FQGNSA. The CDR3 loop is CASSSSAGDTQYF. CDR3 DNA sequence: TGTGCCAGCAGCTCATCAGCGGGAGATACGCAGTATTTT.

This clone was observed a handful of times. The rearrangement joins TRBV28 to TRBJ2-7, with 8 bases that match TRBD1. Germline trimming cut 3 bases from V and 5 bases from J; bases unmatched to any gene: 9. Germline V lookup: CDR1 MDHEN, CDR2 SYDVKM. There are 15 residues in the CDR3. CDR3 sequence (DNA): TGTGCCAGCAGTTTCTCTGGACAGGGCTATGACGAGCAGTACGTC. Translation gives CASSFSGQGYDEQYV.

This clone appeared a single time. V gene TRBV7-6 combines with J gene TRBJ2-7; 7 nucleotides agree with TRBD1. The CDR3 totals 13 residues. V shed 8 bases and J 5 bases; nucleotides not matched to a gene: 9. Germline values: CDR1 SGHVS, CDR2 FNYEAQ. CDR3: CASSQTGFDEQYF. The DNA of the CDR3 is TGTGCCAGCTCGCAGACAGGGTTTGACGAGCAGTACTTC.

The CDR3: CASKRQGVMNEQYF. The CDR3 region has the DNA TGTGCCAGCAAGCGGCAGGGGGTAATGAACGAGCAGTACTTC. The chain is built from TRBV6-5 and TRBJ2-7; 7 positions match TRBD1. Per the germline V gene, CDR1 is MNHEY and CDR2 is SVGAGI. CDR3 length: 14 amino acids. Trimming took 7 bases from V and 5 from J; bases not matched to a gene: 11.

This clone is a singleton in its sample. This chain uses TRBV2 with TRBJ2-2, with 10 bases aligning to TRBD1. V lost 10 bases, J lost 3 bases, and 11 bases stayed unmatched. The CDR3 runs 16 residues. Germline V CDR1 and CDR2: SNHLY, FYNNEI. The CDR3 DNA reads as TGTGCCACGCAGACAGGGGGCGCCGGGGACACCGGGGAGCTGTTTTTT. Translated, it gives CATQTGGAGDTGELFF.

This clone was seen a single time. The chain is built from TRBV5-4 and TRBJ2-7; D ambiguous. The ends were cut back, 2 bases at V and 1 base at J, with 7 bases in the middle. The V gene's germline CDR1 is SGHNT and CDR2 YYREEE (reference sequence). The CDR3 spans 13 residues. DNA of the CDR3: TGTGCCAGCAGCTTTTTCGAGTCCTACGAGCAGTACTTC. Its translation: CASSFFESYEQYF.

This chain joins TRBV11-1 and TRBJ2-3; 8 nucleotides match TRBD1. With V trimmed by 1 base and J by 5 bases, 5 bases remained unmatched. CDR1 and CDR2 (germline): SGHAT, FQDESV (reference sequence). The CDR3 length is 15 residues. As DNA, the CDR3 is TGTGCCAGCAGCTTAGGGCAGGGGGCAATAGATACGCAGTATTTT. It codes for CASSLGQGAIDTQYF.

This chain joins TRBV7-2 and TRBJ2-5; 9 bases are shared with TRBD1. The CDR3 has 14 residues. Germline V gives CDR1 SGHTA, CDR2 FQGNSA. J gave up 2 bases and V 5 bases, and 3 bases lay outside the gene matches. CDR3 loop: CASSPGTGQETQYF. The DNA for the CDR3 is TGTGCCAGCAGCCCTGGGACAGGGCAAGAGACCCAGTACTTC.

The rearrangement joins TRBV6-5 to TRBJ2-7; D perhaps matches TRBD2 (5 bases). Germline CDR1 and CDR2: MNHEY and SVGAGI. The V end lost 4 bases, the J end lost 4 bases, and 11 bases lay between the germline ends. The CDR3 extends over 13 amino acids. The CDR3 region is CASSLGAGYEQYV. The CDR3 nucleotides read TGTGCCAGCAGTTTAGGTGCGGGTTACGAGCAGTACGTC.

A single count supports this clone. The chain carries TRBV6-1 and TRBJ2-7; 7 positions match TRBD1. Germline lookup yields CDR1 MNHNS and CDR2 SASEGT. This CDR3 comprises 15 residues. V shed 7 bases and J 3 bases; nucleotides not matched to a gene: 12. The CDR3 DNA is TGTGCCAGCAATAGGCAGCCGACAGGGTACTACGAGCAGTACGTC. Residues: CASNRQPTGYYEQYV.

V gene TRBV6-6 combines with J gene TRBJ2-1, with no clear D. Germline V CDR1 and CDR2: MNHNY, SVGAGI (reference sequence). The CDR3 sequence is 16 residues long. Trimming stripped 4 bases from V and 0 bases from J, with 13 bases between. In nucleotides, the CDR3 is TGTGCCAGCAGTTCCCGTGGCACCCGCTCCTACAATGAGCAGTTCTTC. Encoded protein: CASSSRGTRSYNEQFF.

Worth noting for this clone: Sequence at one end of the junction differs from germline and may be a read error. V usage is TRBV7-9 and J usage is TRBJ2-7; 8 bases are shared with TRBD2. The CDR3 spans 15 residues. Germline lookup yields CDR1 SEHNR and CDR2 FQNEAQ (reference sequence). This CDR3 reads CSSSLFSGGAYEQYF. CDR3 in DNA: TGTTCCAGCAGCTTATTCTCGGGAGGGGCCTACGAGCAGTACTTC.

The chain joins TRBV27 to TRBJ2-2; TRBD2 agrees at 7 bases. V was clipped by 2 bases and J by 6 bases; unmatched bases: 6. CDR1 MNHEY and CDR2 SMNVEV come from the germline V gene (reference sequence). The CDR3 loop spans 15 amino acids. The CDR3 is CASSLIPRGAGELFF. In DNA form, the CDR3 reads TGTGCCAGCAGTTTAATCCCTCGGGGGGCCGGGGAGCTGTTTTTT.

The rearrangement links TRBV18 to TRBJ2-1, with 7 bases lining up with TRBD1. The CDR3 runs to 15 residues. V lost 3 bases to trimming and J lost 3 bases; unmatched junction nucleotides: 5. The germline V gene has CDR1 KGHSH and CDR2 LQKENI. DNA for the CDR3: TGTGCCAGCTCACCGGACAGGCTAGACTACAATGAGCAGTTCTTC. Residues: CASSPDRLDYNEQFF. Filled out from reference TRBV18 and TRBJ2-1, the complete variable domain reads NAGVMQNPRHLVRRRGQEARLRCSPMKGHSHVYWYRQLPEEGLKFMVYLQKENIIDESGMPKERFSAEFPKEGPSILRIQQVVRGDSAAYFCASSPDRLDYNEQFFGPGTRLTVL.

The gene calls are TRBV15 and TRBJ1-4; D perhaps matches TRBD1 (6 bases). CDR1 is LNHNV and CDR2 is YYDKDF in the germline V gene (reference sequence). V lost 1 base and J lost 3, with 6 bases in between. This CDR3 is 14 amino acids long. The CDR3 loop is CATSRGGPNEKLFF. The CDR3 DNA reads TGTGCCACCAGCAGAGGGGGGCCTAATGAAAAACTGTTTTTT. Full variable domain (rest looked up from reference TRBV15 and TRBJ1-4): DAMVIQNPRYQVTQFGKPVTLSCSQTLNHNVMYWYQQKSSQAPKLLFHYYDKDFNNEADTPDNFQSRRPNTSFCFLDIRSPGLGDTAMYLCATSRGGPNEKLFFGSGTQLSVL.

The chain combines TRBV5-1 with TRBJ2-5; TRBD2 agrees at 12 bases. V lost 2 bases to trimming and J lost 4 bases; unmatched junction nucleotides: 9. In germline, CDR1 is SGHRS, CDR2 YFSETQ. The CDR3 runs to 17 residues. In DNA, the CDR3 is TGCGCCAGCAGCTTCGGAACGGCTAGCGGGAGGGGAGAGACCCAGTACTTC. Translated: CASSFGTASGRGETQYF.

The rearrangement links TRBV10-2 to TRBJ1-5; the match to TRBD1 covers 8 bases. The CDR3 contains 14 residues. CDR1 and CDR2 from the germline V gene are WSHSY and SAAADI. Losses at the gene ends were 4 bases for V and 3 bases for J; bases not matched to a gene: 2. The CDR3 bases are TGCGCCAGCAGTGGACAGGGGAACAATCAGCCCCAGCATTTT. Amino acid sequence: CASSGQGNNQPQHF.

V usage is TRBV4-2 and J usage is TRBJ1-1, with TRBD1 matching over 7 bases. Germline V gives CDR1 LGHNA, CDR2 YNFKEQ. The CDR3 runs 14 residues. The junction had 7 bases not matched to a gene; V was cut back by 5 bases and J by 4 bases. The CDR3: CASSLNRGGTEAFF. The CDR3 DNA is TGTGCCAGCAGCTTAAACAGGGGAGGCACTGAAGCTTTCTTT.

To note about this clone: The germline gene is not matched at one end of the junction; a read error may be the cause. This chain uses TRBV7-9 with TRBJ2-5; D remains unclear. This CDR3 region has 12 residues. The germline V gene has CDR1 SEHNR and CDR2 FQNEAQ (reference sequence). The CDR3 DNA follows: TGTGCCGGCAGTCTCCGGTTGGAGACCCAGTACTTC. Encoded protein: CAGSLRLETQYF.

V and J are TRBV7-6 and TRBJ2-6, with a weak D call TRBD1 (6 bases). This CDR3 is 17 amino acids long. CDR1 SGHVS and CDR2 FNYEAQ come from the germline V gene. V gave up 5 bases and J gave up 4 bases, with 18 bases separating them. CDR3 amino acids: CASSGLGQGRGANVLTF. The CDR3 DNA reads TGTGCCAGCAGCGGGCTGGGGCAGGGGAGAGGGGCCAACGTCCTGACTTTC.

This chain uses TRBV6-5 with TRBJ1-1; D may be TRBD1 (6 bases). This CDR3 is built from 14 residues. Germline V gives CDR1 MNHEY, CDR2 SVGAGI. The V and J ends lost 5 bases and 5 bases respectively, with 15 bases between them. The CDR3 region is CASSGLVRGTEAFF. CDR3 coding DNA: TGTGCCAGCAGTGGATTGGTGAGGGGGACTGAAGCTTTCTTT.

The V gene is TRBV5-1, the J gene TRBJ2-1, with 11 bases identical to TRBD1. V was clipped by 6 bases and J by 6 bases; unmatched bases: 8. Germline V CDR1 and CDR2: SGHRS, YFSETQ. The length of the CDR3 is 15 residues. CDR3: CASTITGTGGNEQFF. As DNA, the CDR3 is TGCGCCAGCACTATTACCGGGACAGGGGGCAATGAGCAGTTCTTC.

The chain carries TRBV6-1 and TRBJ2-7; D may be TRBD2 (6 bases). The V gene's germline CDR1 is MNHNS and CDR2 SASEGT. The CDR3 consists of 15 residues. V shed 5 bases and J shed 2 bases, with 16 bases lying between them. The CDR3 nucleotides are TGTGCCAGCAGTTCGACTGGCGGGAAAGCCTACGAGCAGTACTTC. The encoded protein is CASSSTGGKAYEQYF.

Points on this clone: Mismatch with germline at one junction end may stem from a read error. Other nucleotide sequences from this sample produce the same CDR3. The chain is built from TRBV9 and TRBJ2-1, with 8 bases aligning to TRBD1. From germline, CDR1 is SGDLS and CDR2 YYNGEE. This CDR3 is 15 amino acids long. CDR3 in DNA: TGCGCCAGCAGCGCCAACAGGGGGAGGTACAATGAGCAGTTCTTC. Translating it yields CASSANRGRYNEQFF.